The 19 T cell receptor beta chains below were found in one sample sequenced in a study of T cell changes during pregnancy in multiple sclerosis (dated by TCRdb to about 2019). Receptors were amplified or captured by the immunoSEQ multiplex PCR assay. TCRdb limited this immuneACCESS table to in-frame rearrangements with V and J called. A share of clones is missing; checked studies link under half to unresolved V genes, and the rest is unexplained. Here the sample has approximately 80,000 clones; around 95% occur a single time. The top ten hold 0.65% to 0.75% of the sample. This specimen consisted of peripheral blood, obtained in the second trimester of pregnancy. Source of these receptors: a female donor in good health, enrolled as a control in a pregnancy study.

The chain recombines TRBV18 with TRBJ1-6, with no clear D. Germline V CDR1 and CDR2: KGHSH, LQKENI. This CDR3 has 12 residues. V dropped 4 bases and J dropped 7 bases, with 5 bases sitting between them. CDR3 in DNA: TGTGCCAGCTCACAGCCAAATTCACCCCTCCACTTT. It specifies CASSQPNSPLHF.

The V and J genes are TRBV6-5 and TRBJ1-1, with D possibly TRBD1 on 6 matching bases. Germline CDR1 and CDR2: MNHEY and SVGAGI. This CDR3 contains 14 residues. V lost 8 bases and J 10 bases, leaving 23 bases between the germline ends. This chain's CDR3 is CASYRQDSISGAFF. CDR3 in DNA: TGTGCCAGCTACCGTCAGGACAGCATATCGGGAGCTTTCTTT.

V and J are TRBV7-8 and TRBJ1-5; D remains unclear. With 2 bases removed from V and 0 bases from J, the gap between germline ends came to 20 bases. CDR3 length: 19 residues. CDR1 and CDR2 (germline): SGHVS, FQNEAQ. The CDR3 DNA reads as TGTGCCAGCAGCTTAATCGCAGTAACAGACGAATATAGCAATCAGCCCCAGCATTTT. This sequence encodes CASSLIAVTDEYSNQPQHF.

This sequence joins TRBV2 and TRBJ2-2; 11 bases map to TRBD1. This CDR3 spans 16 amino acids. Germline V lookup: CDR1 SNHLY, CDR2 FYNNEI. V shed 8 bases, J shed 4 bases, and the junction held 9 bases outside the gene matches. This chain's CDR3 is CASRRGTGGVTGELFF. In nucleotides, the CDR3 is TGTGCCAGCCGGAGGGGGACAGGGGGGGTCACCGGGGAGCTGTTTTTT.

This chain links TRBV13 with TRBJ1-2; 9 bases match TRBD1. Germline CDR1 PRHDT, CDR2 FYEKMQ (reference sequence). The V segment lost 6 bases and the J segment 0 bases; nucleotides outside the gene matches: 20. CDR3 size: 20 residues. The DNA for the CDR3 is TGTGCCAGCAGATCTTTACTTCTCGAGGACAGGGGCCCTCCTAACTATGGCTACACCTTC. Residues: CASRSLLLEDRGPPNYGYTF.

V usage is TRBV5-4 and J usage is TRBJ2-1; no reliable D call. The length of the CDR3 is 13 residues. Trimming stripped 3 bases from V and 9 bases from J, with 13 bases between. The germline CDR1 and CDR2 sequences are SGHNT and YYREEE (reference sequence). CDR3 amino acids: CASSSLPFSEQFF. In nucleotides, the CDR3 is TGTGCCAGCAGCTCGCTCCCGTTTAGTGAGCAGTTCTTC.

The chain is built from TRBV6-5 and TRBJ2-7; a possible D gene is TRBD2 (5 bases). V shed 5 bases and J shed 3 bases, with 14 bases lying between them. The germline CDR1 and CDR2 sequences are MNHEY and SVGAGI. The CDR3 sequence is 14 residues long. In nucleotides, the CDR3 is TGTGCCAGCAGTCCCTCAAGCGGACTCTACGAGCAGTACTTC. This codes for CASSPSSGLYEQYF.

The CDR3 bases are TGTGCCAGCAGCTTAGGCGGGCTCCCACATGGCTACACCTTC. It translates to CASSLGGLPHGYTF. The J gene is TRBJ1-2, the V gene TRBV7-9, with D uncertain. CDR3 length: 14 residues. Germline CDR1 is SEHNR and CDR2 is FQNEAQ (reference sequence). Trimming took 1 base from V and 6 from J, leaving 12 bases between them.

The genes are TRBV19 and TRBJ2-1; 7 bases map to TRBD1. The CDR3 has 15 residues. Germline V gives CDR1 LNHDA, CDR2 SQIVND (reference sequence). V shed 7 bases and J 4 bases; nucleotides not matched to a gene: 10. CDR3 region: CASINRQGSYNEQFF. The CDR3 nucleotides read TGTGCCAGTATCAACCGACAGGGATCTTACAATGAGCAGTTCTTC.

In DNA form, the CDR3 reads TGTGCCAGTAGTATCCAGGGGAACACCGGGGAGCTGTTTTTT. This gives the protein CASSIQGNTGELFF. J is TRBJ2-2 and V is TRBV19; D perhaps matches TRBD1 (5 bases). Per germline, CDR1 LNHDA and CDR2 SQIVND (reference sequence). This CDR3 has 14 amino acids. The V end was cut by 3 bases, the J end by 1 base, with 6 bases between.

The table lists this clone with a few counts. V usage is TRBV30 and J usage is TRBJ1-1; D possibly corresponds to TRBD1 (5 bases). Germline V lookup: CDR1 GTSNPN, CDR2 SVGIG (reference sequence). The CDR3 is made up of 10 amino acids. V shed 2 bases and J shed 8 bases, with 6 bases lying between them. CDR3 nucleotides: TGTGCCTGGAGTCGACAGGAAGCTTTCTTT. As protein: CAWSRQEAFF. Combining the CDR3 with reference TRBV30 and TRBJ1-1 gives the whole variable domain SQTIHQWPATLVQPVGSPLSLECTVEGTSNPNLYWYRQAAGRGLQLLFYSVGIGQISSEVPQNLSASRPQDRQFILSSKKLLLSDSGFYLCAWSRQEAFFGQGTRLTVV.

This clone has just one count. CDR3 loop: CASSQEEGQGILYGYTF. The CDR3 nucleotides are TGCGCCAGCAGCCAAGAGGAGGGACAGGGAATTCTATATGGCTACACCTTC. The V call is TRBV4-3, the J call TRBJ1-2, with 9 bases that match TRBD1. The V gene's germline CDR1 is LGHNA and CDR2 YSLEER. The V segment lost 0 bases and the J segment 5 bases; nucleotides outside the gene matches: 10. CDR3 length: 17 residues.

The J gene is TRBJ1-2, the V gene TRBV19; 7 bases match TRBD1. This CDR3 is built from 13 residues. V was clipped by 4 bases and J by 2 bases; unmatched bases: 1. Germline V gene lookup returns CDR1 LNHDA and CDR2 SQIVND (reference sequence). The CDR3 spells CASSTGQNYGYTF. The CDR3 DNA sequence: TGTGCCAGTAGTACGGGACAGAACTATGGCTACACCTTC.

This chain connects TRBV4-3 to TRBJ2-5, with D perhaps matching TRBD1 (5 bases). Germline V gives CDR1 LGHNA, CDR2 YSLEER. This CDR3 is 14 amino acids long. Trimming stripped 0 bases from V and 13 bases from J, with 18 bases between. CDR3 coding DNA: TGCGCCAGCAGCCAAGAATGGGTTCAGGGCCCTGGGTACTTC. It codes for CASSQEWVQGPGYF.

This chain uses TRBV5-6 with TRBJ1-1; D ambiguous. Germline assignment: CDR1 SGHDT and CDR2 YYEEEE. The V and J ends lost 4 bases and 11 bases respectively, with 21 bases between them. The CDR3 loop spans 14 amino acids. CDR3: CASSLKEEGPGAFF. DNA for the CDR3: TGTGCCAGCAGCCTAAAAGAGGAGGGCCCGGGGGCTTTCTTT.

The chain uses TRBV7-2 and TRBJ1-5; tentatively, D is TRBD1 (6 bases). This CDR3 region has 15 residues. Trimming stripped 4 bases from V and 2 bases from J, with 12 bases between. Germline values: CDR1 SGHTA, CDR2 FQGNSA. The CDR3 DNA sequence: TGTGCCAGCAGCTATGGACAGTACGGCAATCAGCCCCAGCATTTT. This codes for CASSYGQYGNQPQHF.

This clone was detected once. J is TRBJ1-1 and V is TRBV7-9; unclear D gene. CDR1 is SEHNR and CDR2 is FQNEAQ in the germline V gene (reference sequence). V was shortened by 2 bases and J by 2 bases, with 12 bases between the two germline ends. This CDR3 has 15 residues. As DNA, the CDR3 is TGTGCCAGCAGCTTACTATACAACAGCAACACTGAAGCTTTCTTT. Protein: CASSLLYNSNTEAFF.

V gene TRBV6-5 combines with J gene TRBJ1-2, with D perhaps matching TRBD1 (5 bases). The germline V gene encodes CDR1 MNHEY and CDR2 SVGAGI. With 4 bases removed from V and 12 bases from J, the gap between germline ends came to 18 bases. The CDR3 has 13 residues. CDR3 residues: CASSSLGQGIHTF. The CDR3 bases are TGTGCCAGCAGTTCCCTTGGCCAGGGTATCCACACCTTC.

V and J are TRBV5-8 and TRBJ2-3, with D tentatively TRBD1 (5 bases). V was cut by 0 bases and J by 6 bases, with 5 bases left in between. Germline CDR1 is SGHTS and CDR2 is YDEGEE. CDR3 size: 12 residues. The CDR3 DNA is TGTGCCAGCAGCTTGGAGGGGGATACGCAGTATTTT. It specifies CASSLEGDTQYF.